These 18 T cell receptor beta chains came from one sample sequenced in a study of human T cells and chemical hapten exposure. The time point is: patch test 1, 2 weeks after DPC sensitization. Treatment of the sample: therapeutic diphenylcyclopropenone sensitization with weekly scalp DPC. Via MiXCR, TCRdb re-called the RACE reads, giving one row per CDR3 protein. In the table there are approximately 82,000 distinct CDR3 sequences, over 9.5% of which are singletons. This specimen was whole blood, taken in connection with sensitization to the hapten diphenylcyclopropenone (DPC). The receptors originated from a middle-aged man with alopecia areata. Some clones in this sample may be carry-over from other donors' samples.

This clonotype was observed a handful of times. The V and J genes are TRBV7-9 and TRBJ2-3; TRBD2 agrees at 7 bases. The germline V gene has CDR1 SEHNR and CDR2 FQNEAQ (reference sequence). There are 14 residues in the CDR3. With V trimmed by 5 bases and J by 2 bases, 4 bases remained unmatched. The CDR3 spells CASSGTSVTDTQYF. The CDR3 nucleotides read TGTGCCAGCAGCGGTACTAGCGTCACAGATACGCAGTATTTT.

In this sample, this clonotype turned up a few times. J is TRBJ2-3 and V is TRBV9; 8 bases fit TRBD2. J was trimmed by 6 bases and V by 3 bases; bases with no gene match: 9. The germline V gene has CDR1 SGDLS and CDR2 YYNGEE. The CDR3 runs 15 residues. This chain's CDR3 is CASSALAGRVDTQYF. Here the CDR3 DNA reads TGTGCCAGCAGCGCATTAGCGGGGAGAGTGGATACGCAGTATTTT.

The V and J genes are TRBV2 and TRBJ2-3; 9 nucleotides line up with TRBD2. Germline trimming cut 4 bases from V and 0 bases from J; bases unmatched to any gene: 5. From germline, CDR1 is SNHLY and CDR2 FYNNEI. This CDR3 comprises 16 residues. CDR3 bases: TGTGCCAGCAGTGGGGGTAGCGGGAGAAGCACAGATACGCAGTATTTT. Protein: CASSGGSGRSTDTQYF.

This clonotype appeared many times. The rearrangement uses TRBV29-1 and TRBJ2-3; tentatively, D is TRBD1 (7 bases). The germline CDR1 and CDR2 sequences are SQVTM and ANQGSEA. The CDR3 extends over 13 amino acids. The DNA for the CDR3 is TGCAGTGCCCGACAGGGACTCACAGATACGCAGTATTTT. Translated, it gives CSARQGLTDTQYF.

There are a few counts of this clonotype. This sequence joins TRBV11-3 and TRBJ2-1, with D maybe TRBD2 (6 bases). Per germline, CDR1 SGHNT and CDR2 YENEEA. The V end was cut by 8 bases, the J end by 5 bases, with 16 bases between. The CDR3 is 14 residues long. CDR3: CASQGGGSHNEQFF. As DNA, the CDR3 is TGTGCCAGCCAAGGAGGAGGGAGCCACAATGAGCAGTTCTTC.

The chain recombines TRBV7-2 with TRBJ2-3; 11 bases map to TRBD1. The CDR3 is made up of 16 amino acids. Germline CDR1 and CDR2: SGHTA and FQGNSA. The V segment lost 1 base and the J segment 4 bases; nucleotides outside the gene matches: 4. The CDR3 DNA follows: TGTGCCAGCAGCTTAGGGACAGGGGGCGCGGCAGATACGCAGTATTTT. It is translated as CASSLGTGGAADTQYF.

Many counts were recorded for this clonotype. In DNA, the CDR3 is TGTGCCAGCAGCAAATTGTCGACGGGAGTTCGAGAGCAGTACTTC. Protein product: CASSKLSTGVREQYF. The genes are TRBV28 and TRBJ2-7; D perhaps matches TRBD2 (6 bases). The V and J ends lost 6 bases and 7 bases respectively, with 22 bases between them. This CDR3 contains 15 residues. Germline CDR1 MDHEN, CDR2 SYDVKM.

This clonotype was observed a handful of times. The chain couples TRBV11-2 to TRBJ2-3; unclear D gene. Per the germline V gene, CDR1 is SGHAT and CDR2 is FQNNGV. CDR3 length: 13 residues. The V and J ends lost 11 bases and 1 base respectively, with 13 bases between them. The CDR3: CASSLSGTDTQYF. CDR3 sequence (DNA): TGTGCCTCCTCCCTAAGCGGCACAGATACGCAGTATTTT.

This clonotype appeared a few times. V and J are TRBV7-3 and TRBJ2-1; D may be TRBD1 (6 bases). V was trimmed by 5 bases and J by 3 bases, leaving 14 bases between them. The germline gives CDR1 SGHTA, CDR2 FQGTGA. This CDR3 is 15 amino acids long. The CDR3 here is CASSLDEGHYNEQFF. Written as DNA, the CDR3 is TGTGCCAGCAGCCTAGACGAGGGACACTACAATGAGCAGTTCTTC.

V and J are TRBV28 and TRBJ2-7, with D possibly being TRBD1 (6 bases). Germline V gives CDR1 MDHEN, CDR2 SYDVKM. V lost 4 bases and J lost 3, with 16 bases in between. The CDR3 extends over 15 amino acids. CDR3 residues: CASSSAQGFLYEQYF. As DNA, the CDR3 is TGTGCCAGCAGTTCGGCGCAGGGGTTTCTCTACGAGCAGTACTTC. Looking up the rest from reference TRBV28 and TRBJ2-7 gives the full variable domain: DVKVTQSSRYLVKRTGEKVFLECVQDMDHENMFWYRQDPGLGLRLIYFSYDVKMKEKGDIPEGYSVSREKKERFSLILESASTNQTSMYLCASSSAQGFLYEQYFGPGTRLTVT.

This clonotype was detected ten times or more. CDR3 DNA sequence: TGCGCCAGCAGCCGATCCGACAGGGGAAATTCACCCCTCCACTTT. Translated: CASSRSDRGNSPLHF. V is TRBV5-1 and J is TRBJ1-6, with 8 bases fitting TRBD1. The CDR3 consists of 15 residues. Germline lookup yields CDR1 SGHRS and CDR2 YFSETQ. Trimming removed 4 bases from V and 7 bases from J; junction bases left unmatched: 7.

This CDR3 is CATRGTSGKAGELFF. In nucleotides, the CDR3 is TGTGCCACCAGGGGGACTAGCGGGAAGGCCGGGGAGCTGTTTTTT. The chain joins TRBV24-1 to TRBJ2-2; 13 bases line up with TRBD2. CDR1 and CDR2 (germline): KGHDR, SFDVKD. CDR3 length: 15 amino acids. V shed 7 bases and J 6 bases; nucleotides not matched to a gene: 4.

At least ten counts were recorded for this clonotype. This chain joins TRBV7-8 and TRBJ2-6; 7 nucleotides match TRBD2. CDR1 SGHVS and CDR2 FQNEAQ come from the germline V gene. There are 18 residues in the CDR3. Trimming took 5 bases from V and 0 from J; bases not matched to a gene: 10. The CDR3 DNA follows: TGTGCCAGCAGCAAATTCCGGGACTATTCCTCTGGGGCCAACGTCCTGACTTTC. This codes for CASSKFRDYSSGANVLTF.

The chain couples TRBV29-1 to TRBJ2-4; a possible D gene is TRBD1 (6 bases). The CDR3 runs 12 residues. Germline V CDR1 and CDR2: SQVTM, ANQGSEA. The ends were cut back, 4 bases at V and 6 bases at J, with 10 bases in the middle. The CDR3 DNA follows: TGCAGCGTTGGTAGAGGGGGAAACATTCAGTACTTC. This translates into CSVGRGGNIQYF.

Remarks on this clonotype: At one boundary the junction diverges from the germline segment, which might be a read error. The genes are TRBV20-1 and TRBJ2-2; D is perhaps TRBD2 (6 bases). The germline CDR1 and CDR2 sequences are DFQATT and SNEGSKA (reference sequence). The CDR3 has 13 residues. CDR3 loop: CSARAGGAGEPFF. Here the CDR3 DNA reads TGCAGTGCTAGAGCCGGAGGGGCCGGGGAGCCGTTTTTT.

This clonotype turned up a few times. This chain uses TRBV12-3 or TRBV12-4 with TRBJ2-1; TRBD2 matches at 7 bases. V was pared by 6 bases and J by 4 bases, with 9 bases of the junction left unmatched. This CDR3 comprises 15 residues. CDR3: CASSPRSGGYNEQFF. In nucleotides, the CDR3 is TGTGCCAGCAGCCCGAGGTCCGGGGGGTACAATGAGCAGTTCTTC.

The table lists this clonotype with a few counts. The genes are TRBV4-1 and TRBJ1-1, with D tentatively TRBD1 (6 bases). The ends were cut back, 1 base at V and 7 bases at J, with 19 bases in the middle. Germline V gives CDR1 MGHRA, CDR2 YSYEKL. There are 16 residues in the CDR3. The CDR3 loop reads CASSQAQSGGGGEAFF. The CDR3, as DNA: TGCGCCAGCAGCCAAGCTCAGTCAGGAGGGGGTGGTGAAGCTTTCTTT.

The genes are TRBV27 and TRBJ1-5; 7 bases fit TRBD1. J gave up 0 bases and V 2 bases, and 13 bases lay outside the gene matches. Germline V gene lookup returns CDR1 MNHEY and CDR2 SMNVEV (reference sequence). The CDR3 contains 19 residues. CDR3 sequence: CASSLLGDRALHSNQPQHF. CDR3 coding DNA: TGTGCCAGCAGTTTACTTGGGGACAGAGCCTTACATAGCAATCAGCCCCAGCATTTT.